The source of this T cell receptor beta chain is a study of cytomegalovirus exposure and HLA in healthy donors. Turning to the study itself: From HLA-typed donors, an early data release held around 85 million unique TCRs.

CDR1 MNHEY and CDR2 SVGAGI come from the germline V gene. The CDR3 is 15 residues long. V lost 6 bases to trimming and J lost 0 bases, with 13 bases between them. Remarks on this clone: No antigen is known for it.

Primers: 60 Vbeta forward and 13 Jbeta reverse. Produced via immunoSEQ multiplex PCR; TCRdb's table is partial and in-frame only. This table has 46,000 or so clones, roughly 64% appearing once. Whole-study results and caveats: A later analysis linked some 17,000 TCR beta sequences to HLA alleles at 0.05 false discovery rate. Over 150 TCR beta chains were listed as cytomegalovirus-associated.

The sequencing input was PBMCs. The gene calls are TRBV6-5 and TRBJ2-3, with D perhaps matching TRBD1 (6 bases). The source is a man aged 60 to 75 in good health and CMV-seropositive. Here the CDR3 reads CASSRGHPSTDTQYF. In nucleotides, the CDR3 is TGTGCCAGCAGCAGGGGACACCCTAGCACAGATACGCAGTATTTT.